The 2 T cell receptor beta chains presented below share a single source sample, sequenced in a study of blood T cell repertoires in COVID-19. Sequencing used immunoSEQ multiplex PCR; TCRdb keeps in-frame clones, though not all of them. The sample holds some 250,000 clones, around four fifths seen once. The sequenced sample consisted of peripheral blood. These receptors came from a woman between 55 and 75 years old with active or convalescent COVID-19.

This clone was picked up a small number of times. The genes are TRBV7-9 and TRBJ1-1; D gene uncertain. CDR1 is SEHNR, CDR2 FQNEAQ, per germline (reference sequence). Trimming removed 1 base at V and 1 base at J, with 7 bases between. The CDR3 is 14 residues long. CDR3 sequence reads: CASSLGAANTEAFF. The CDR3, as DNA: TGTGCCAGCAGCTTAGGGGCAGCGAACACTGAAGCTTTCTTT.

V is TRBV5-1 and J is TRBJ1-1; no clear D. CDR3 size: 13 residues. The V gene lost 0 bases and the J gene lost 6 bases, with 9 bases spanning the gap. Germline CDR1 SGHRS, CDR2 YFSETQ. This CDR3 is CASSLARVSEAFF. The DNA for the CDR3 is TGCGCCAGCAGCTTGGCCCGGGTTTCTGAAGCTTTCTTT.